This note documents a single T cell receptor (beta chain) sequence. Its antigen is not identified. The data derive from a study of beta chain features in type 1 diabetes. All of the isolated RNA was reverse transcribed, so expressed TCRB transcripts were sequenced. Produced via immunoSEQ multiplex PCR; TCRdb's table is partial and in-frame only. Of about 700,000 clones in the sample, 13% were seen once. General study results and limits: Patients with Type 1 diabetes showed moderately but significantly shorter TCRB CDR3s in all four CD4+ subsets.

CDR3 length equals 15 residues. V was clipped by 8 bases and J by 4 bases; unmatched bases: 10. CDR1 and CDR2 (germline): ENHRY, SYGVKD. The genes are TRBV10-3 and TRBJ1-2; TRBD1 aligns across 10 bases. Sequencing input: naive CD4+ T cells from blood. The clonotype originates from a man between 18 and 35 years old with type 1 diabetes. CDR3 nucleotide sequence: TGTGCCATCCGGGGCGGGACAGGGGAGGTCTATGGCTACACCTTC. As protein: CAIRGGTGEVYGYTF.